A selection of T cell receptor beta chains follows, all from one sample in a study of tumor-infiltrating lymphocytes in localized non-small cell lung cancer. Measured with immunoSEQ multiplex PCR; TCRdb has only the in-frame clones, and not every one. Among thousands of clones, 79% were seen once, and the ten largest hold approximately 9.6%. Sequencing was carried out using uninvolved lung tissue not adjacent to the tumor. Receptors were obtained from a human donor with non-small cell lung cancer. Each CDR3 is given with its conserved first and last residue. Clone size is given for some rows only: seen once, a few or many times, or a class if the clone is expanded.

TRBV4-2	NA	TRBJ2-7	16	CASSRGTSGISYEQYF
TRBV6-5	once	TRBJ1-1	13	CASSYRGQREAFF
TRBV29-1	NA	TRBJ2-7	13	CSPRTGDSYEQYF
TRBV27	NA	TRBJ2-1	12	CAASGTSNEQFF
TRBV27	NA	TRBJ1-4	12	CASSSFNEKLFF
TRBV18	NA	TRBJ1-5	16	CASSPLPRTTGSAQHF
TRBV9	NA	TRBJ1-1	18	CASSAQPGITGGSTEAFF
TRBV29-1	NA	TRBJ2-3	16	CSAEGGGRFSTDTQYF
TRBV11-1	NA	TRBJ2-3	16	CASRHRSGGAGDTQYF
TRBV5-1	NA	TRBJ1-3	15	CASSLTGTSGNTIYF
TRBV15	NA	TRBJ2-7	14	CATSRDLAGYEQYF
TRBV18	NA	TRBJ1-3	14	CASSPPAGGNTIYF
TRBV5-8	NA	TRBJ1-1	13	CASSLAGDTEAFF
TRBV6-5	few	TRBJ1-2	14	CASRVNGQGSGYTF
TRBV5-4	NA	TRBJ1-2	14	CASSPGQDLYGYTF
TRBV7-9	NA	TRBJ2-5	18	CASSFRTSGETYQETQYF
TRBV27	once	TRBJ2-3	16	CASSLLAGGPSDTQYF
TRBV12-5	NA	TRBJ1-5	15	CASGLGEGYIQPQHF
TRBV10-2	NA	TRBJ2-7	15	CASSESAGTGYEQYF
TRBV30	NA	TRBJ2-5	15	CAWKRVGGPQETQYF